The 19 T cell receptor beta chains in this list originate from one sample, sequenced in a study of blood T cell repertoires in COVID-19. The data were produced by immunoSEQ multiplex PCR, yet TCRdb's version contains in-frame clones alone and is incomplete. The data hold approximately 94,000 clones, with 84% observed a single time. The sequenced sample was peripheral blood. These receptors originate from a human donor in a cohort sampled during active COVID-19.

V is TRBV28 and J is TRBJ1-2; 9 bases are a match to TRBD1. The CDR3 spans 12 residues. V gave up 6 bases and J gave up 7 bases; unmatched junction bases: 3. CDR1 MDHEN and CDR2 SYDVKM come from the germline V gene. The CDR3 DNA is TGTGCCAGCAGACAGGGGGCGAGTGGCTACACCTTC. This sequence encodes CASRQGASGYTF.

The chain recombines TRBV7-3 with TRBJ2-3; TRBD2 matches at 9 bases. The CDR3 runs to 17 residues. Germline V lookup: CDR1 SGHTA, CDR2 FQGTGA. V was clipped by 5 bases and J by 3 bases; unmatched bases: 12. CDR3 nucleotides: TGTGCCAGCAGCCCCCCGGGAGTCGCGGGGGGGACAGATACGCAGTATTTT. As protein: CASSPPGVAGGTDTQYF.

The chain carries TRBV14 and TRBJ1-2, with D unclear. The length of the CDR3 is 14 residues. Trimming removed 3 bases at V and 4 bases at J, with 12 bases between. CDR1 and CDR2 (germline): SGHDN, FVKESK. The CDR3 region has the DNA TGTGCCAGCAGCCAGAGCTACTTGCCCTATGGCTACACCTTC. Protein sequence: CASSQSYLPYGYTF.

Only a few counts were recorded for this clone. The rearrangement joins TRBV14 to TRBJ2-7; D is possibly TRBD1 (5 bases). Trimming stripped 4 bases from V and 6 bases from J, with 10 bases between. CDR1 is SGHDN, CDR2 FVKESK, per germline. The CDR3 is 12 residues long. The CDR3 region is CASSLSRVEQYF. The CDR3 nucleotides are TGTGCCAGCAGCCTGAGCAGGGTCGAGCAGTACTTC.

Only one count was recorded for this clone. The chain combines TRBV29-1 with TRBJ2-3; 9 nucleotides align to TRBD2. This CDR3 comprises 17 residues. With 7 bases clipped from V and 1 base from J, the junction kept 15 bases outside the gene matches. Germline loops: CDR1 SQVTM, CDR2 ANQGSEA. The CDR3 is CSAGLAKHQSGTDTQYF. CDR3 DNA: TGCAGCGCCGGACTAGCGAAGCACCAGAGCGGCACAGATACGCAGTATTTT.

The chain is built from TRBV10-3 and TRBJ1-2; possible D gene TRBD1, 5 bases. Germline V lookup: CDR1 ENHRY, CDR2 SYGVKD. V lost 0 bases and J lost 6, with 14 bases in between. The length of the CDR3 is 15 residues. The CDR3 DNA sequence: TGTGCCATCAGTGAGTCAGCAGGGACTTGGGATGGCTACACCTTC. Translated: CAISESAGTWDGYTF.

The chain links TRBV7-9 to TRBJ1-1; D unclear. The V and J ends lost 8 bases and 0 bases respectively, with 10 bases between them. The CDR3 extends over 13 amino acids. Germline lookup yields CDR1 SEHNR and CDR2 FQNEAQ (reference sequence). The CDR3 is CASVGSVNTEAFF. CDR3 sequence (DNA): TGTGCCAGCGTCGGCAGCGTGAACACTGAAGCTTTCTTT.

The chain is built from TRBV6-5 and TRBJ1-1; D perhaps matches TRBD1 (5 bases). Germline CDR1 MNHEY, CDR2 SVGAGI. The V end lost 8 bases, the J end lost 2 bases, and 12 bases lay between the germline ends. The CDR3 is 13 amino acids. The chain's CDR3 is CASPPQGNTEAFF. The CDR3 DNA sequence: TGTGCCAGCCCCCCCCAGGGTAACACTGAAGCTTTCTTT.

This clone was seen a few times. The chain joins TRBV11-2 to TRBJ2-5; 10 nucleotides agree with TRBD1. From germline, CDR1 is SGHAT and CDR2 FQNNGV. There are 14 residues in the CDR3. V gave up 4 bases and J gave up 5 bases; unmatched junction bases: 4. CDR3 sequence: CASSSGQGQETQYF. CDR3 coding DNA: TGTGCCAGCAGCTCGGGACAGGGGCAGGAGACCCAGTACTTC.

V usage is TRBV18 and J usage is TRBJ2-1, with 16 positions matching TRBD2. Germline CDR1 KGHSH, CDR2 LQKENI. The CDR3 is made up of 18 amino acids. The V gene end was trimmed by 0 bases and the J gene end by 5 bases; junction bases not matched to a gene: 4. CDR3 in DNA: TGTGCCAGCTCACCACCGGGACTAGCGGGAGGGGTAAACAATGAGCAGTTCTTC. It translates to CASSPPGLAGGVNNEQFF.

The chain links TRBV5-4 to TRBJ2-3, with a possible D match to TRBD2 (6 bases). The CDR3 has 15 amino acids. Germline CDR1 SGHNT, CDR2 YYREEE (reference sequence). V lost 1 base and J lost 3, with 12 bases in between. The CDR3 nucleotides are TGTGCCAGCAGCTTGTCACCGGGAGCGACAGATACGCAGTATTTT. This sequence encodes CASSLSPGATDTQYF.

This clone was picked up one time. The chain uses TRBV11-2 and TRBJ2-7; 8 positions agree with TRBD1. Looked up from germline, CDR1 is SGHAT and CDR2 is FQNNGV. The CDR3 is made up of 17 amino acids. J gave up 2 bases and V 1 base, and 10 bases lay outside the gene matches. This chain's CDR3 is CASSLADRGGIPYEQYF. In nucleotides, the CDR3 is TGTGCCAGCAGCTTAGCCGACAGGGGAGGTATCCCCTACGAGCAGTACTTC.

The chain links TRBV28 to TRBJ2-2; maybe TRBD1 (6 bases). The germline V gene encodes CDR1 MDHEN and CDR2 SYDVKM. The CDR3 sequence is 15 residues long. Trimming took off 2 bases at V and 6 bases at J, with 13 bases between the two ends. The CDR3 is CASSLLQGRAGELFF. In DNA form, the CDR3 reads TGTGCCAGCAGTTTACTGCAGGGGCGAGCCGGGGAGCTGTTTTTT.

This clone was seen ten or more times. The rearrangement links TRBV6-2 or TRBV6-3 to TRBJ1-5, with D possibly being TRBD1 (6 bases). The CDR3 length is 15 residues. Germline CDR1 MNHEY, CDR2 SVGEGT. Trimming removed 5 bases at V and 3 bases at J, with 14 bases between. CDR3 in DNA: TGTGCCAGCAGTACCGTCTACAGGGACAATCAGCCCCAGCATTTT. Translating it yields CASSTVYRDNQPQHF.

V is TRBV2 and J is TRBJ2-5; 12 bases are shared with TRBD2. Germline lookup yields CDR1 SNHLY and CDR2 FYNNEI. This CDR3 region has 15 residues. With V trimmed by 10 bases and J by 4 bases, 10 bases remained unmatched. The chain's CDR3 is CATATTSGRSETQYF. The CDR3 nucleotides read TGTGCCACAGCTACTACTAGCGGGAGGTCAGAGACCCAGTACTTC. Using reference TRBV2 and TRBJ2-5 for the parts outside the CDR3, the full variable domain is EPEVTQTPSHQVTQMGQEVILRCVPISNHLYFYWYRQILGQKVEFLVSFYNNEISEKSEIFDDQFSVERPDGSNFTLKIRSTKLEDSAMYFCATATTSGRSETQYFGPGTRLLVL.

This clone has only one observation. The chain couples TRBV5-4 to TRBJ2-2; TRBD2 matches 7 bases. The ends lost 8 bases at V and 6 bases at J; junction bases unmatched: 7. The CDR3 length is 13 residues. Germline values: CDR1 SGHNT, CDR2 YYREEE (reference sequence). The CDR3 coding sequence is TGTGCCAGTGGGGGAGGGTTGTCCGGGGAGCTGTTTTTT. Amino acids: CASGGGLSGELFF.

The rearrangement uses TRBV10-1 and TRBJ1-4; TRBD1 agrees at 8 bases. After removal of 2 bases from V and 0 bases from J, the junction contained 11 bases not matched to a gene. There are 19 residues in the CDR3. From germline, CDR1 is WNHNN and CDR2 SYGVQD (reference sequence). The CDR3 DNA reads TGCGCCAGCAGTGAGCCGCGGGGGACAGGTTTGTCAACTAATGAAAAACTGTTTTTT. Residues: CASSEPRGTGLSTNEKLFF.

This clone was seen a single time. This sequence joins TRBV7-2 and TRBJ2-7; D ambiguous. The germline V and J ends were trimmed by 4 bases and 0 bases, with 16 bases remaining between them. Germline CDR1 and CDR2: SGHTA and FQGNSA. The CDR3 totals 16 residues. The CDR3 protein is CASSSSSSTDSYEQYF. The DNA of the CDR3 is TGTGCCAGCAGCTCCTCCTCGTCTACAGACTCCTACGAGCAGTACTTC.

The rearrangement links TRBV5-1 to TRBJ1-1, with D unresolved. V was trimmed by 5 bases and J by 1 base, leaving 6 bases between them. The length of the CDR3 is 12 residues. Germline CDR1 and CDR2: SGHRS and YFSETQ. The CDR3 reads CASRRQNTEAFF. As DNA, the CDR3 is TGCGCCAGCAGACGACAGAACACTGAAGCTTTCTTT.